Here is one TCR beta chain with its context. Its antigen remains unknown. Trimming pared 1 base from V and 3 bases from J, leaving 5 bases between. The CDR3 has 13 amino acids. Germline V gives CDR1 SGHTA, CDR2 FQGNSA. This specimen belongs to a study of siplizumab effects on memory and regulatory T cells. Some clones are missing from TCRdb's copy, which holds only in-frame ones; the method was immunoSEQ multiplex PCR. The table lists approximately 110,000 clones, about 91% of them singletons. Study results and limitations: Roughly 75-95% of proliferating CD4+ or CD8+ clones lacked an assignable naive or memory phenotype. Naive T cells appeared more diverse than memory cells and seemed to be major alloresponse contributors. It was never confirmed that proliferating Tregs from siplizumab cultures were suppressive. Alloreactive clones mapping to unstimulated subsets formed only a minor fraction.

J is TRBJ2-3 and V is TRBV7-2; D is unresolved. The clonotype originates from a human donor in good health. The sequenced sample consisted of Tregs sorted from blood. The CDR3 protein is CASSLGQTDTQYF. The CDR3, as DNA: TGTGCCAGCAGCTTAGGGCAAACAGATACGCAGTATTTT.